This T cell receptor beta chain was identified during a study of blood T cells in healthy people across ages. No fewer than 7 million PBMCs went into each sample. Study-wide points: Observed TCR beta diversity showed a strong correlation with the percentage of naive T cells as measured by flow cytometry. TCR beta diversity, measured per million T cells, fell in a roughly linear way with age.

A second about 7 to 11 cycle PCR used barcoded and J-beta primers. TCRdb re-analysed the 5' RACE reads in MiXCR, keeping a single row per CDR3 protein. The sample shows around 600,000 distinct CDR3 sequences, around 48% of them seen only once. There are a few counts of this clonotype. What it binds is not known. V lost 6 bases and J lost 5; bases outside the gene matches: 8. Germline-derived CDR1 and CDR2 are SEHNR and FQNEAQ (reference sequence). This CDR3 spans 15 amino acids. Sequenced: blood. The clonotype was recovered from a man at least 80 years old in good health. This chain connects TRBV7-9 to TRBJ2-2; 8 positions agree with TRBD1. The CDR3 DNA reads TGTGCCAGCAGGCCCAGGGACAGGCTGACCGGGGAGCTGTTTTTT. This codes for CASRPRDRLTGELFF.